The 22 T cell receptor beta chains reported below all come from one sample, sequenced in a study of blood T cell repertoires in COVID-19. Assay used: immunoSEQ multiplex PCR; TCRdb lists only in-frame clones, some missing. The sample has approximately 300,000 clones; about 82% are singletons. The sample comprised peripheral blood. All receptors derive from a woman in her fifties or sixties with active or convalescent COVID-19.

J is TRBJ1-2 and V is TRBV5-5; 8 bases map to TRBD1. V lost 3 bases, J lost 5 bases, and 9 bases stayed unmatched. Germline V lookup: CDR1 SGHKS, CDR2 YYEKEE (reference sequence). The CDR3 sequence is 15 residues long. The CDR3 loop is CASSSQGALSYGYTF. The CDR3 bases are TGTGCCAGCAGCTCTCAGGGGGCGCTGAGTTATGGCTACACCTTC. The entire variable domain, with the rest obtained from reference TRBV5-5 and TRBJ1-2, is as follows: DAGVTQSPTHLIKTRGQQVTLRCSPISGHKSVSWYQQVLGQGPQFIFQYYEKEERGRGNFPDRFSARQFPNYSSELNVNALLLGDSALYLCASSSQGALSYGYTFGSGTRLTVV.

J is TRBJ2-1 and V is TRBV19, with a possible D match to TRBD1 (5 bases). Germline loops: CDR1 LNHDA, CDR2 SQIVND (reference sequence). The CDR3 is made up of 14 amino acids. The germline V and J ends were trimmed by 2 bases and 7 bases, with 12 bases remaining between them. This chain's CDR3 is CASSISQGRNEQFF. The CDR3 nucleotides are TGTGCCAGTAGTATAAGTCAGGGTCGGAATGAGCAGTTCTTC.

The chain combines TRBV19 with TRBJ2-7; perhaps TRBD1 as D (6 bases). Germline V gives CDR1 LNHDA, CDR2 SQIVND (reference sequence). The CDR3 is 14 amino acids. V was cut by 4 bases and J by 2 bases, with 12 bases left in between. CDR3 sequence reads: CASSTRQVPYEQYF. The DNA of the CDR3 is TGTGCCAGTAGTACCCGACAGGTCCCCTACGAGCAGTACTTC.

This clone was detected only once. V and J are TRBV18 and TRBJ2-7; 7 bases align to TRBD2. Trimming took 2 bases from V and 2 from J; bases not matched to a gene: 6. CDR1 and CDR2 (germline): KGHSH, LQKENI. The length of the CDR3 is 15 residues. The CDR3 DNA reads as TGTGCCAGCTCACCAGCGGGACGGGGGGCCTACGAGCAGTACTTC. Protein product: CASSPAGRGAYEQYF.

This chain connects TRBV30 to TRBJ2-7, with D perhaps matching TRBD1 (5 bases). V was clipped by 5 bases and J by 2 bases, with 10 bases between them. Germline V gene lookup returns CDR1 GTSNPN and CDR2 SVGIG (reference sequence). The CDR3 contains 12 residues. The CDR3 DNA reads TGTGCCTGGCAGGCAGGGCCCTACGAGCAGTACTTC. Its translation: CAWQAGPYEQYF. The whole variable domain, filled in from reference TRBV30 and TRBJ2-7, reads SQTIHQWPATLVQPVGSPLSLECTVEGTSNPNLYWYRQAAGRGLQLLFYSVGIGQISSEVPQNLSASRPQDRQFILSSKKLLLSDSGFYLCAWQAGPYEQYFGPGTRLTVT.

The chain recombines TRBV2 with TRBJ2-7, with a possible D match to TRBD2 (7 bases). The germline V and J ends were trimmed by 7 bases and 4 bases, with 20 bases remaining between them. In germline, CDR1 is SNHLY, CDR2 FYNNEI. This CDR3 comprises 15 residues. DNA of the CDR3: TGTGCCAGCACCCGGACGGGGGGCGCTAGGTACGAGCAGTACTTC. It encodes CASTRTGGARYEQYF.

The CDR3 DNA reads as TGTGCCAGCAGCTCCGAAGTGACTCCGAACACCGGGGAGCTGTTTTTT. It is translated as CASSSEVTPNTGELFF. V gene TRBV7-9 combines with J gene TRBJ2-2; D remains ambiguous. The CDR3 has 16 residues. The V and J ends lost 4 bases and 0 bases respectively, with 12 bases between them. Germline values: CDR1 SEHNR, CDR2 FQNEAQ (reference sequence).

CDR3: CASSLLTNGEQFF. The CDR3 nucleotides are TGTGCCAGCAGCTTATTGACGAACGGGGAGCAGTTCTTC. V is TRBV7-3 and J is TRBJ2-1; no clear D. Per the germline V gene, CDR1 is SGHTA and CDR2 is FQGTGA. Trimming cost V 2 bases and J 10 bases, with 12 bases left between them. This CDR3 spans 13 amino acids.

The chain combines TRBV28 with TRBJ1-4; D perhaps matches TRBD1 (5 bases). The germline gives CDR1 MDHEN, CDR2 SYDVKM. The V end lost 7 bases, the J end lost 4 bases, and 13 bases lay between the germline ends. The CDR3 spans 14 residues. The CDR3 sequence: CASTLQQVNEKLFF. The DNA for the CDR3 is TGTGCCAGCACCCTCCAACAGGTTAATGAAAAACTGTTTTTT.

In nucleotides, the CDR3 is TGTGCCAGCAGCCTAATTACAGGGGTCGGCGGAAACACCATATATTTT. It specifies CASSLITGVGGNTIYF. This chain uses TRBV7-9 with TRBJ1-3, with TRBD1 matching 7 bases. The CDR3 has 16 residues. Trimming removed 5 bases from V and 4 bases from J; junction bases left unmatched: 11. The V gene's germline CDR1 is SEHNR and CDR2 FQNEAQ (reference sequence). Full variable domain (remainder filled in from reference TRBV7-9 and TRBJ1-3): DTGVSQNPRHKITKRGQNVTFRCDPISEHNRLYWYRQTLGQGPEFLTYFQNEAQLEKSRLLSDRFSAERPKGSFSTLEIQRTEQGDSAMYLCASSLITGVGGNTIYFGEGSWLTVV.

This clone was picked up a small number of times. The chain carries TRBV7-9 and TRBJ1-1; D uncertain. CDR3 length: 17 amino acids. Germline lookup yields CDR1 SEHNR and CDR2 FQNEAQ (reference sequence). Trimming took off 5 bases at V and 1 base at J, with 20 bases between the two ends. The CDR3: CASSRNFLGRKNTEAFF. CDR3 in DNA: TGTGCCAGCAGCCGGAATTTTTTGGGCAGAAAGAACACTGAAGCTTTCTTT.

The chain is built from TRBV4-1 and TRBJ1-2, with TRBD1 matching 11 bases. Germline V gene lookup returns CDR1 MGHRA and CDR2 YSYEKL. The length of the CDR3 is 14 residues. V was pared by 1 base and J by 8 bases, with 3 bases of the junction left unmatched. CDR3 sequence (DNA): TGCGCCAGCAGCCAAGGGACAGGGGGCTTCGGCTACACCTTC. The encoded protein is CASSQGTGGFGYTF.

This chain links TRBV19 with TRBJ2-7; no clear D. CDR3 length: 14 amino acids. Between the trimmed V and J ends, which lost 5 bases and 2 bases, there was a span of 13 bases. Per germline, CDR1 LNHDA and CDR2 SQIVND (reference sequence). The CDR3, as DNA: TGTGCCAGTAGTCTCCAGACAAGGCCCTACGAGCAGTACTTC. As protein: CASSLQTRPYEQYF.

This clone was picked up one time. The CDR3 bases are TGTGCCAGCTCACCCTCCCGTGGGAGGATGCGCGAGCAGTACTTC. Encoded protein: CASSPSRGRMREQYF. This chain uses TRBV18 with TRBJ2-7; perhaps TRBD2 as D (6 bases). V shed 3 bases and J shed 6 bases, with 18 bases lying between them. Germline values: CDR1 KGHSH, CDR2 LQKENI. The CDR3 is 15 amino acids.

The chain's CDR3 is CASTQGAPGANVLTF. As DNA, the CDR3 is TGTGCCAGTACTCAGGGGGCGCCTGGGGCCAACGTCCTGACTTTC. The chain has TRBV19 and TRBJ2-6; TRBD1 aligns across 8 bases. Trimming at V came to 7 bases and at J to 2 bases, leaving 4 bases not matched to a gene. The CDR3 loop spans 15 amino acids. Germline CDR1 LNHDA, CDR2 SQIVND (reference sequence).

This chain connects TRBV7-9 to TRBJ2-1; D is unresolved. Trimming removed 3 bases from V and 4 bases from J, with 13 bases in between. The length of the CDR3 is 15 residues. CDR1 and CDR2 from the germline V gene are SEHNR and FQNEAQ (reference sequence). The CDR3 nucleotides read TGTGCCAGCAGCTTTAGTCTACGGGTTTACAATGAGCAGTTCTTC. As protein: CASSFSLRVYNEQFF.

This clone was seen only once. The chain recombines TRBV19 with TRBJ1-1; TRBD1 matches 9 bases. The length of the CDR3 is 15 residues. Germline-derived CDR1 and CDR2 are LNHDA and SQIVND (reference sequence). V shed 7 bases and J 1 base; nucleotides not matched to a gene: 7. The CDR3 protein is CASTPGTGKNTEAFF. In nucleotides, the CDR3 is TGTGCCAGTACCCCAGGGACAGGGAAGAACACTGAAGCTTTCTTT.

This clone has just one count. J is TRBJ1-2 and V is TRBV28; D gene unclear. V was clipped by 1 base and J by 5 bases, with 8 bases between them. The germline V gene has CDR1 MDHEN and CDR2 SYDVKM. The CDR3 covers 13 residues. CDR3 DNA sequence: TGTGCCAGCAGTTTATTCCAGTCATATGGCTACACCTTC. Amino acids: CASSLFQSYGYTF.

The DNA of the CDR3 is TGTGCCAGCAGCTTAGCCAGGCTCGCTGAAGCTTTCTTT. Residues: CASSLARLAEAFF. The gene calls are TRBV11-2 and TRBJ1-1; D unclear. This CDR3 has 13 residues. The V end lost 1 base, the J end lost 6 bases, and 9 bases lay between the germline ends. The germline V gene encodes CDR1 SGHAT and CDR2 FQNNGV. Full variable domain (missing parts from reference TRBV11-2 and TRBJ1-1): EAGVAQSPRYKIIEKRQSVAFWCNPISGHATLYWYQQILGQGPKLLIQFQNNGVVDDSQLPKDRFSAERLKGVDSTLKIQPAKLEDSAVYLCASSLARLAEAFFGQGTRLTVV.

The chain couples TRBV15 to TRBJ1-2; no clear D. Deletions cut 0 bases from V and 5 bases from J, with 10 bases between. The CDR3 spans 14 residues. Germline V gene sequence: CDR1 LNHNV, CDR2 YYDKDF (reference sequence). CDR3 loop: CATSRDGRRYGYTF. The CDR3, as DNA: TGTGCCACCAGCAGAGATGGCCGAAGATATGGCTACACCTTC.

The chain carries TRBV7-8 and TRBJ2-7; D may be TRBD1 (6 bases). There are 13 residues in the CDR3. V was shortened by 5 bases and J by 3 bases, with 11 bases between the two germline ends. Germline CDR1 reads SGHVS; CDR2 reads FQNEAQ. As DNA, the CDR3 is TGTGCCAGCAGCCACAGGGTACTCTACGAGCAGTACTTC. Residues: CASSHRVLYEQYF.

V and J are TRBV20-1 and TRBJ1-1; a possible D gene is TRBD1 (5 bases). In germline, CDR1 is DFQATT, CDR2 SNEGSKA (reference sequence). V was cut by 3 bases and J by 3 bases, with 11 bases left in between. The CDR3 length is 13 residues. CDR3 bases: TGCAGTGCTAGTCCGGGGGGGGACACTGAAGCTTTCTTT. Translated: CSASPGGDTEAFF.